This TCR beta chain comes out of a study of T cells expressing NK-cell markers. Whole-study context: TCR beta repertoires came from sorted CD3+CD56+NKG2C+, CD3+CD56+NKG2C- and CD3+CD56-NKG2C+ T cells. HCMV seropositivity marked seven of the eight sequenced donors; one was seronegative.

TCRdb reprocessed the 5' RACE reads and reports one entry per CDR3 protein, with no DNA. Its table lists 25,000 to 35,000 distinct CDR3 sequences. A remark on this clonotype: The target antigen is unknown.

Germline V lookup: CDR1 SGHTA, CDR2 FQGNSA. There are 15 residues in the CDR3. Findings and caveats of the study: The same clonotypes also predominated in the CD3+CD56-NKG2C+ fraction of a handful of donors.

What was sequenced was blood T cells: a sorted CD56 or NKG2C T cell subset, CD4+ or CD8+ T cells, or bulk PBMC T cells (not recorded which). V and J are TRBV7-2 and TRBJ2-4; TCRdb's assignment of TRBD1 cannot be checked, as there is no DNA. The receptor's source is a woman between 18 and 69 years old in good health. The CDR3 sequence is CASSLNQGGRDIQYF. Filled out from reference TRBV7-2 and TRBJ2-4, the complete variable domain reads GAGVSQSPSNKVTEKGKDVELRCDPISGHTALYWYRQSLGQGLEFLIYFQGNSAPDKSGLPSDRFSAERTGGSVSTLTIQRTQQEDSAVYLCASSLNQGGRDIQYFGAGTRLSVL.